The T cell receptor beta chain described here comes from a study of T-cell memory formation after mild COVID-19. The length of the CDR3 is 17 residues. Germline CDR1 and CDR2: SGHTA and FQGTGA. Trimming took 5 bases from V and 6 from J, leaving 23 bases between them. TCRdb reprocessed the 5' RACE reads via MiXCR and lists one record per CDR3 protein. In the table there are fewer than 250,000 distinct CDR3 sequences, 15% of which are singletons. Study results and limitations: CD4/CD8 balance held among clones contracting day 15 to 85, and later expanders leaned CD4+. The study detected some responding clones in pre-infection memory, suggesting cross-reactive memory joined. Specificity for SARS-CoV-2 was not confirmed among the second-wave clones peaking on day 37.

Note on this clonotype: As yet, its antigen is unknown.

The sequencing sample was made of PBMCs or a T cell subset sorted from them (not recorded which). The chain combines TRBV7-3 with TRBJ2-1; a possible D gene is TRBD2 (7 bases). The source is an adult woman who had mild COVID-19 (a few samples of this study predate the infection). Cell type and time point are not known. Written as DNA, the CDR3 is TGTGCCAGCAGCCAAACGATTGGGGGGGGCCCGTCCAATGAGCAGTTCTTC. Amino acids: CASSQTIGGGPSNEQFF.